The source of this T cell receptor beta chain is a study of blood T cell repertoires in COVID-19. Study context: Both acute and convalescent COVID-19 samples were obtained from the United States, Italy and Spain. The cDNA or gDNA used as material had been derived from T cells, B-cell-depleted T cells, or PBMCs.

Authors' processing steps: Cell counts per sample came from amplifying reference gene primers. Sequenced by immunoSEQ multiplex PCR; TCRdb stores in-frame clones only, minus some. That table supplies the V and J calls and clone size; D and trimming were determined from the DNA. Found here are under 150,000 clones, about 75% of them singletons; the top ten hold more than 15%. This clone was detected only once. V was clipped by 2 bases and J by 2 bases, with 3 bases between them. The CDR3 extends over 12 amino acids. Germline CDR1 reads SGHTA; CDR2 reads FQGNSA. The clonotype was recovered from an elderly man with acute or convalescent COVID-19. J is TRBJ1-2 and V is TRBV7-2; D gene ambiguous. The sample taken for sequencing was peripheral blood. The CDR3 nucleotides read TGTGCCAGCAGCTTACTAAACTATGGCTACACCTTC. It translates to CASSLLNYGYTF.